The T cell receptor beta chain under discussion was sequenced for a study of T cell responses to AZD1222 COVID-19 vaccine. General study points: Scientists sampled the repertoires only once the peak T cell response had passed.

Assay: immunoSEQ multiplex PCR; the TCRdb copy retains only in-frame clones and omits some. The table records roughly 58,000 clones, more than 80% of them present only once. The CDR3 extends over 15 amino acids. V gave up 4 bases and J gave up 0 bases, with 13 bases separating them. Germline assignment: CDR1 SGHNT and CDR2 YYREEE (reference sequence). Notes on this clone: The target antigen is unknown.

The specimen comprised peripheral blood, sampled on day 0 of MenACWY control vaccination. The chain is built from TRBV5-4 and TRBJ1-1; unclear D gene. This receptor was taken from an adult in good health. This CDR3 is CASSDLRTLNTEAFF. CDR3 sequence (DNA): TGTGCCAGCAGCGATCTAAGGACCCTGAACACTGAAGCTTTCTTT.